This T cell receptor (beta chain) is drawn from a study of T cells in Graves' hyperthyroidism and ophthalmopathy. Study-wide results and limits: Progression to ophthalmopathy was predicted a median of approximately seven months early. The majority of expanded thyroid clonotypes above 0.001 also appeared in blood.

Graves' hyperthyroidism without ophthalmopathy progression within 18 months was termed stable. Clinical symptoms, serum thyroxine and TRAb, thyroid ultrasound and orbital computed tomography together formed the diagnostic basis. The TCR beta CDR3 regions underwent amplification using RNA transcripts as the source. Researchers ran a first-round RT-PCR on the TCR CDR3 using the HTBI primer set. Each CDR3 protein gets one entry after TCRdb re-called the multiplex PCR reads with MiXCR. The sample yields under 800,000 distinct CDR3 sequences, 14% seen once. A note on this clonotype: Its antigen remains unknown.

V gave up 5 bases and J gave up 7 bases; unmatched junction bases: 7. Germline assignment: CDR1 SEHNR and CDR2 FQNEAQ (reference sequence). CDR3 length: 15 amino acids. The clonotype was recovered from a woman aged 18-29 years with Graves' hyperthyroidism. The chain links TRBV7-9 to TRBJ1-5; 11 nucleotides line up with TRBD1. The sample comprised blood. The CDR3 sequence is CASSIGQGAGQPQHF. The CDR3 DNA reads TGTGCCAGCAGCATTGGACAGGGGGCAGGGCAGCCCCAGCATTTT.